A selection of T cell receptor beta chains follows, all from one sample in a study of Ad26.COV2.S vaccination and SARS-CoV-2 variants. Produced via immunoSEQ multiplex PCR; TCRdb's table is partial and in-frame only. The repertoire holds fewer than 500,000 clones, around 90% seen once, with 10% to 15% in the top ten. This specimen consisted of peripheral blood, obtained in a trial of Ad26.COV2.S vaccine versus placebo. The receptors stem from a person between 18 and 60 years old who received the Ad26.COV2.S COVID-19 vaccine or a placebo. Each CDR3 is given with its conserved first and last residue. D genes are given only for firm matches. The size field is filled for only some rows; it gives once, few, many or a size class.

CASRLPRGETQYF | TGTGCCAGCAGACTCCCTCGCGGTGAGACCCAGTACTTC | TRBJ2-5 | NA | NA | TRBV7-9
CASSPGTGYEKLFF | TGTGCCAGCAGTCCCGGGACAGGGTATGAAAAACTGTTTTTT | TRBJ1-4 | TRBD1 | NA | TRBV6-5
CASSQIHYEQYF | TGTGCCAGCAGCCAGATCCACTACGAGCAGTACTTC | TRBJ2-7 | NA | NA | TRBV12-3/TRBV12-4
CASSPPWQGVVEAFF | TGTGCCAGCAGCCCCCCCTGGCAGGGAGTAGTTGAAGCTTTCTTT | TRBJ1-1 | NA | NA | TRBV7-2
CASSPHNEQFF | TGTGCCAGCAGCCCCCACAATGAGCAGTTCTTC | TRBJ2-1 | NA | NA | TRBV7-8
CASSLSTGAYEQYF | TGTGCCAGCAGTTTGTCGACGGGGGCCTACGAGCAGTACTTC | TRBJ2-7 | NA | NA | TRBV27
CASSEQGSTEAFF | TGTGCCAGCAGTGAACAGGGAAGCACTGAAGCTTTCTTT | TRBJ1-1 | NA | once | TRBV2
CSVEGSGGYQETQYF | TGCAGCGTTGAAGGGTCAGGGGGCTACCAAGAGACCCAGTACTTC | TRBJ2-5 | TRBD1 | NA | TRBV29-1
CASSQGNPGLALLFEQFF | TGCGCCAGCAGCCAAGGAAACCCGGGACTAGCCCTCCTTTTCGAGCAGTTCTTC | TRBJ2-1 | TRBD2 | NA | TRBV4-1
CASSISVGYEQYF | TGTGCCAGTAGTATCTCAGTGGGGTACGAGCAGTACTTC | TRBJ2-7 | NA | NA | TRBV19
CASSQKAASSYNEQFF | TGCGCCAGCAGCCAAAAAGCCGCTAGCTCCTACAATGAGCAGTTCTTC | TRBJ2-1 | NA | NA | TRBV4-3
CASSSRSTSKSEQFF | TGTGCCAGCAGCAGTAGGTCGACTAGTAAAAGTGAGCAGTTCTTC | TRBJ2-1 | NA | NA | TRBV9
CASSPRGGASYGYTF | TGTGCCAGCAGCCCCCGGGGGGGGGCCAGCTATGGCTACACCTTC | TRBJ1-2 | NA | NA | TRBV7-9
CASSFGIRYEQYF | TGTGCCAGCAGTTTCGGGATAAGGTACGAGCAGTACTTC | TRBJ2-7 | NA | NA | TRBV27
CASSLFLDSNQPQHF | TGTGCCAGCAGCCTTTTTCTGGATAGCAATCAGCCCCAGCATTTT | TRBJ1-5 | NA | NA | TRBV6-2/TRBV6-3
CASSPEGTSRNYEQYF | TGTGCCAGCTCACCAGAAGGGACTAGCCGAAACTACGAGCAGTACTTC | TRBJ2-7 | TRBD2 | NA | TRBV18
CASSPLAGQMADTIYF | TGTGCCAGCTCACCCTTAGCGGGACAGATGGCTGACACCATATATTTT | TRBJ1-3 | TRBD1 | NA | TRBV18
CASSPSLAGRSYEQYF | TGTGCCAGCAGTCCCTCGTTGGCGGGGCGCTCCTACGAGCAGTACTTC | TRBJ2-7 | NA | NA | TRBV27
CAWSVQRVWGRVGKEQYF | TGTGCCTGGAGTGTACAGAGGGTTTGGGGGAGGGTAGGTAAGGAGCAGTACTTC | TRBJ2-7 | TRBD2 | NA | TRBV30
CAWSPLNTDTQYF | TGTGCCTGGAGTCCACTTAACACAGATACGCAGTATTTT | TRBJ2-3 | NA | NA | TRBV30
CASSPAGESTEAFF | TGTGCCAGTAGCCCCGCCGGGGAGAGCACTGAAGCTTTCTTT | TRBJ1-1 | NA | NA | TRBV19
CATSRGLAGGPTNTGELFF | TGTGCCACCAGCCGGGGACTAGCGGGAGGGCCAACGAACACCGGGGAGCTGTTTTTT | TRBJ2-2 | TRBD2 | NA | TRBV15
CASSLEWQHTIYF | TGTGCCAGCAGCTTGGAGTGGCAGCACACCATATATTTT | TRBJ1-3 | NA | NA | TRBV5-5
CASRRAPGLAEFF | TGTGCCAGCAGGCGTGCCCCGGGACTAGCGGAGTTCTTC | TRBJ2-1 | TRBD2 | NA | TRBV2
CSVEVGPPYYEQYF | TGCAGCGTTGAAGTTGGGCCACCTTATTACGAGCAGTACTTC | TRBJ2-7 | NA | NA | TRBV29-1
CASSIAPDEQFF | TGTGCCAGTAGTATAGCTCCGGATGAGCAGTTCTTC | TRBJ2-1 | NA | NA | TRBV19
CAISERGGAAPRVDTDTQYF | TGTGCCATCAGTGAGCGTGGGGGAGCGGCTCCGCGGGTAGATACAGATACGCAGTATTTT | TRBJ2-3 | NA | NA | TRBV10-3